The following is a T cell receptor beta chain sequence with its context. Its target is unknown. This entry belongs to a study of OX40 agonist ivuxolimab in advanced cancers. Notes on the study in general: The average count of expanded clones was higher among CD8+ T cells than among CD4+.

V shed 4 bases, J shed 9 bases, and the junction held 11 bases outside the gene matches. The CDR3 extends over 16 amino acids. Germline V gene sequence: CDR1 LGHNA, CDR2 YSLEER. Assay used: immunoSEQ multiplex PCR; TCRdb lists only in-frame clones, some missing. The sample has around 72,000 clones, just over 90% seen once. The sequencing here drew on CD4+ or CD8+ T cells sorted from blood, taken in a trial of the OX40 agonist ivuxolimab. This TCR derives from an adult with an advanced solid tumor such as melanoma, head and neck, liver or kidney cancer. This sequence joins TRBV4-3 and TRBJ2-3; 12 bases are a match to TRBD1. This CDR3 reads CASSLAEGQGARTQYF. The CDR3 DNA sequence: TGCGCCAGCAGCCTAGCGGAGGGACAGGGGGCCCGCACGCAGTATTTT.